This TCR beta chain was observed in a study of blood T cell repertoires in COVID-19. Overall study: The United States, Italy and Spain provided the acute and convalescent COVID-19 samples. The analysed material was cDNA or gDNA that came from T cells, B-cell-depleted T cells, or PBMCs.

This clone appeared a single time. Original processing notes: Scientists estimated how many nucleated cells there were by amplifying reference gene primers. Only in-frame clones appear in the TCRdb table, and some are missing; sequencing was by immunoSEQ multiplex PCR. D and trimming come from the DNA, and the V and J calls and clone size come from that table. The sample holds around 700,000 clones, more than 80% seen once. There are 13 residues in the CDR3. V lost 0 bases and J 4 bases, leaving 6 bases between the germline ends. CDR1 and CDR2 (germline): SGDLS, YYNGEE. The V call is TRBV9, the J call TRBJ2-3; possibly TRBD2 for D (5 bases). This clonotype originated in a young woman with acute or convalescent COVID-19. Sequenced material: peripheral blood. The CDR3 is CASSVELADTQYF. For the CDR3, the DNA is TGTGCCAGCAGCGTAGAACTAGCAGATACGCAGTATTTT. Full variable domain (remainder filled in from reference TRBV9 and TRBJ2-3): DSGVTQTPKHLITATGQRVTLRCSPRSGDLSVYWYQQSLDQGLQFLIQYYNGEERAKGNILERFSAQQFPDLHSELNLSSLELGDSALYFCASSVELADTQYFGPGTRLTVL.